A single sample gave rise to the 5 T cell receptor beta chains below, sequenced in a study of blood T cell repertoires in COVID-19. Sequencing used immunoSEQ multiplex PCR; TCRdb keeps in-frame clones, though not all of them. The data show 200,000 or so clones, with more than 70% seen just once and around 8.4% held by the top ten. Sequences were obtained from PBMCs or T cells enriched from blood (not recorded which). These receptors were collected from a woman aged 18-30 years who had recovered from COVID-19.

The chain carries TRBV7-9 and TRBJ2-3; D unresolved. Germline V gene data show CDR1 as SEHNR and CDR2 as FQNEAQ (reference sequence). The CDR3 totals 12 residues. The V end lost 5 bases, the J end lost 9 bases, and 12 bases lay between the germline ends. CDR3 loop: CASSPSGRTQYF. The DNA of the CDR3 is TGTGCCAGCAGCCCGAGTGGGCGCACGCAGTATTTT.

The chain couples TRBV7-9 to TRBJ2-3; possibly TRBD1 for D (5 bases). Looked up from germline, CDR1 is SEHNR and CDR2 is FQNEAQ (reference sequence). The CDR3 consists of 16 residues. The V end lost 5 bases, the J end lost 1 base, and 16 bases lay between the germline ends. The CDR3 spells CASSQGGMRGTDTQYF. The CDR3 DNA reads as TGTGCCAGCAGCCAGGGTGGGATGCGAGGCACAGATACGCAGTATTTT.

The J gene is TRBJ2-3, the V gene TRBV19; 9 nucleotides line up with TRBD2. CDR1 LNHDA and CDR2 SQIVND come from the germline V gene (reference sequence). The V and J ends lost 5 bases and 5 bases, in that order; junction bases with no gene match: 11. The CDR3 is made up of 16 amino acids. The CDR3 bases are TGTGCCAGTAGTTGGTGGCGGGGGGGCCTGGTAGATACGCAGTATTTT. It specifies CASSWWRGGLVDTQYF.

The CDR3 nucleotides are TGTGCCAGCAGGCCAGACTGGTCGCCTTCACCCCTCCACTTT. This encodes CASRPDWSPSPLHF. The chain links TRBV6-5 to TRBJ1-6; no clear D gene. Germline CDR1 is MNHEY and CDR2 is SVGAGI. The CDR3 loop spans 14 amino acids. The V end was cut by 6 bases, the J end by 9 bases, with 15 bases between.

The V call is TRBV7-6, the J call TRBJ2-2, with 11 positions matching TRBD2. The V gene's germline CDR1 is SGHVS and CDR2 FNYEAQ. This CDR3 is built from 18 residues. J lost 0 bases, V lost 5 bases, and 8 bases had no gene match. CDR3 region: CASSAQTSGGTNTGELFF. DNA of the CDR3: TGTGCCAGCAGCGCCCAAACTAGCGGGGGTACGAACACCGGGGAGCTGTTTTTT.